This is a list of T cell receptor beta chains from one sample in a study of beta chain features in type 1 diabetes. Sequencing used immunoSEQ multiplex PCR; TCRdb keeps in-frame clones, though not all of them. The sample has 970,000 or so clones; about a sixth are singletons. The sequenced sample was naive CD4+ T cells from blood. These receptor sequences come from a woman in her late teens or twenties in good health. Both conserved end residues are trimmed from each CDR3. For some rows the clone size is stated as once, few or many, or as a class when expanded; others skip it.

>TRBV10-3|few|TRBJ2-7
AISGSYEQY
>TRBV6-6|.|TRBJ2-7
ASSYPRGKYPYEQY
>TRBV6-5|.|TRBJ1-4
ASSYRGTNEKLF
>TRBV5-1|.|TRBJ2-7
ASSFQHPSDYEQY
>TRBV4-2|.|TRBJ2-5
ASSRFIGSYGETQY
>TRBV7-2|.|TRBJ2-5
ASSLNKETQY
>TRBV27|few|TRBJ2-1
ASSLRTGYNEQF
>TRBV19|few|TRBJ1-2
ASSPTGRVYT
>TRBV6-6|.|TRBJ1-4
ASDPEFRSEKLF
>TRBV28|.|TRBJ1-1
ASSFFGTGLVNTEAF
>TRBV7-9|few|TRBJ2-4
ASSLALRDSKNIQY
>TRBV7-2|.|TRBJ1-1
ASSLGLKRNTEAF
>TRBV23-1|many|TRBJ2-1
ASSQSVPELAGFYNEQF
>TRBV18|few|TRBJ1-3
ASSPTETGNTIY
>TRBV6-6|few|TRBJ2-1
ASSYGRESRNEQF
>TRBV4-3|few|TRBJ2-2
ASSHLAGGHTGELF
>TRBV7-9|few|TRBJ2-2
ASSLTSGSSGELF
>TRBV12-5|.|TRBJ2-1
ASGLGIGASSYNEQF
>TRBV20-1|.|TRBJ2-5
SAKNGETQY
>TRBV15|few|TRBJ2-3
ATSRDKRTTSTDTQY
>TRBV27|few|TRBJ1-1
ASSLMVNTEAF
>TRBV6-1|.|TRBJ1-5
ASSPGRTSNQPQH
>TRBV7-2|few|TRBJ2-5
ASTRGGVLETQY
>TRBV28|.|TRBJ1-5
ASGKEGLRGQPQH
>TRBV19|few|.
ASMGLAGVEQY
>TRBV27|.|TRBJ1-5
ASSLKYSNQPQH
>TRBV6-6|.|TRBJ1-4
ASSATGYNEKLF
>TRBV7-9|few|TRBJ2-7
ASSLGQGTYEQY
>TRBV9|.|TRBJ2-2
ASRAGSNTGELF
>TRBV7-6|.|TRBJ2-3
ASSSGQGWTDTQY
>TRBV27|few|TRBJ2-2
ASSLLGLAGGPNTGELF
>TRBV11-2|few|TRBJ2-5
ASSLDMEETQY
>TRBV5-4|few|TRBJ2-1
ASSQSRSVTYNEQF
>TRBV6-6|few|TRBJ2-3
ASSYPRAGGPDTQY
>TRBV18|few|TRBJ1-1
ASSLGRQNTEAF
>TRBV9|.|TRBJ2-7
ASSESSGLYEQY
>TRBV5-1|.|TRBJ2-7
ASSSGLAVYYEQY
>TRBV9|few|TRBJ2-1
ASSASGSNNEQF
>TRBV7-9|few|TRBJ2-1
ASSSLAGRGRSYNEQF
>TRBV9|.|TRBJ2-3
ASSQGLAGPDTQY
>TRBV28|few|TRBJ2-1
ASSLRGGSGEQF
>TRBV27|few|TRBJ2-2
ASKTWAGGTGELF
>TRBV7-9|.|TRBJ2-7
ASSLEPGGQY
>TRBV19|few|TRBJ2-2
ASSIVAGGTGELF
>TRBV7-8|few|TRBJ1-2
ASSTRTGGGYT
>TRBV6-1|.|TRBJ2-1
ASRLPDLSYNEQF
>TRBV7-2|few|TRBJ2-3
ASSLGVRRRIDTQY
>TRBV20-1|.|TRBJ2-1
SASPPNEQF
>TRBV6-1|.|TRBJ1-5
ASSERWAIQGPQH
>TRBV28|.|TRBJ2-1
ASSLWGGLNEQF
>TRBV6-5|.|TRBJ2-5
ASSYSNRGWETQY
>TRBV7-9|.|TRBJ2-3
ASSLAPAGVPTRRQY
>TRBV18|few|TRBJ1-1
ASSSTLEVEAF
>TRBV27|.|TRBJ2-3
ASSYRGGAGVADTQY
>TRBV29-1|.|TRBJ1-1
SVAFRLLNTEAF
>TRBV21-1|few|TRBJ1-5
ASSKEASGQGAIQPQH